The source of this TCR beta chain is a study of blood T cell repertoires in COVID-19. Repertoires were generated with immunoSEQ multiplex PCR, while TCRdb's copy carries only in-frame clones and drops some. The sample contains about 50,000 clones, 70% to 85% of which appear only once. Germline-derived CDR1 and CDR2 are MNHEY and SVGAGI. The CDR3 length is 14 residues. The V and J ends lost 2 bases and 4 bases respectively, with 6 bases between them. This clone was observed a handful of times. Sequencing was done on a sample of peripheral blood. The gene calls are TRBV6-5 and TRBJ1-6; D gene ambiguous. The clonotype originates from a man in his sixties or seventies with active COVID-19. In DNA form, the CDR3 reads TGTGCCAGCAGTTACGAACAGTATAATTCACCCCTCCACTTT. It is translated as CASSYEQYNSPLHF.